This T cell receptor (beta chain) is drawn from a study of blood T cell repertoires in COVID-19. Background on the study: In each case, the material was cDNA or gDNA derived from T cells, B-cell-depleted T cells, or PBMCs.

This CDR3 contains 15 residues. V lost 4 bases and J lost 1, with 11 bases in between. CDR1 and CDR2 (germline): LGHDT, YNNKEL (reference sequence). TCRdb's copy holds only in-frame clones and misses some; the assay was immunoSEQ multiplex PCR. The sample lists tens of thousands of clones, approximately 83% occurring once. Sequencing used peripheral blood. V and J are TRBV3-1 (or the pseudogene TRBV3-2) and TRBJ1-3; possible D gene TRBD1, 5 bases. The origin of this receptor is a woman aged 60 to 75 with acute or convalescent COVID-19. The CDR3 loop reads CASSPWGSSGNTIYF. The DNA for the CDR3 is TGTGCCAGCAGCCCCTGGGGCTCATCTGGAAACACCATATATTTT.